Listed below are T cell receptor beta chains from one sample, sequenced in a study of blood T cell repertoires in COVID-19. Assay: immunoSEQ multiplex PCR; the TCRdb copy retains only in-frame clones and omits some. The sample comprises some 150,000 clones, 70% to 90% of which are singletons, and about a tenth rests with the top ten. Sequencing was performed on peripheral blood. These receptors were collected from a woman in her sixties or seventies with COVID-19, enrolled during active disease. Both conserved end residues are part of each CDR3. D genes are given only for firm matches. Only part of the rows carry a size: once, few, many, or a class if the clone is expanded.

V gene	D gene	CDR3 length	J gene	clone size	CDR3 DNA	CDR3 protein
TRBV15	NA	15	TRBJ1-6	NA	TGTGCCACCAGCACCCCGGGTGCCTATAATTCACCCCTCCACTTT	CATSTPGAYNSPLHF
TRBV11-2	NA	18	TRBJ2-1	NA	TGTGCCAGCAGCTTAGTTCTAAGGGGAACTGGCTCCTACAATGAGCAGTTCTTC	CASSLVLRGTGSYNEQFF
TRBV25-1	TRBD1	14	TRBJ1-5	once	TGTGCCAGCAGTGGCTTAACAGGGGATCAGCCCCAGCATTTT	CASSGLTGDQPQHF
TRBV2	TRBD1	14	TRBJ1-6	NA	TGTGCCAGCAAGCTGACAGGGGGCTCTTCACCCCTCCACTTT	CASKLTGGSSPLHF
TRBV7-8	NA	17	TRBJ2-5	NA	TGTGCCAGCAGCACGGGGGGCCCAGGGGAAGTACAAGAGACCCAGTACTTC	CASSTGGPGEVQETQYF
TRBV5-1	NA	14	TRBJ2-1	NA	TGCGCCAGCAGCTTCACAGGGATACCCAATGAGCAGTTCTTC	CASSFTGIPNEQFF
TRBV5-8	NA	14	TRBJ1-5	NA	TGTGCCAGCACCGCAGGGTGGGGCGATCAGCCCCAGCATTTT	CASTAGWGDQPQHF
TRBV20-1	NA	10	TRBJ2-7	NA	TGCAGTGCCACTTCCTACGAGCAGTACTTC	CSATSYEQYF
TRBV19	NA	14	TRBJ1-6	NA	TGTGCCAGTAGTATTACAACCTATAATTCACCCCTCCACTTT	CASSITTYNSPLHF
TRBV21-1	NA	17	TRBJ2-2	NA	TGTGCCAGCAGCAAAGGGGACTCCCGGTCGAACACCGGGGAGCTGTTTTTT	CASSKGDSRSNTGELFF
TRBV5-1	NA	13	TRBJ2-7	NA	TGCGCCAGCAGCTTGGTAGGGGAATACGAGCAGTACTTC	CASSLVGEYEQYF
TRBV19	NA	12	TRBJ1-2	NA	TGTGCCAGTAGTATGTCGGGCTATGGCTACACCTTC	CASSMSGYGYTF
TRBV6-5	NA	14	TRBJ1-5	NA	TGTGCCAGCAGGGATACAGGGATGGGTCAGCCCCAGCATTTT	CASRDTGMGQPQHF
TRBV5-6	TRBD1	14	TRBJ1-5	NA	TGTGCCAGCATCTTGCAGGGGGCAAATCAGCCCCAGCATTTT	CASILQGANQPQHF
TRBV4-3	TRBD2	18	TRBJ2-3	NA	TGCGCCAGCAGCCAACCATCTAGCGGGAGGGCCGGCACAGATACGCAGTATTTT	CASSQPSSGRAGTDTQYF
TRBV7-8	TRBD1	16	TRBJ1-5	NA	TGTGCCAGCAGCCGCGGACAGGGGGCCCCCCATCAGCCCCAGCATTTT	CASSRGQGAPHQPQHF
TRBV6-6	TRBD1	13	TRBJ1-2	NA	TGTGCCAGCAGTTTCGGGACAGCCTATGGCTACACCTTC	CASSFGTAYGYTF
TRBV28	NA	15	TRBJ1-3	NA	TGTGCCAGCAGTTTATCTCAGGGCTCTGGAAACACCATATATTTT	CASSLSQGSGNTIYF
TRBV7-8	TRBD1	15	TRBJ2-3	NA	TGTGCCAGCAGCTTAATCAGGGGGCAGGTAGATACGCAGTATTTT	CASSLIRGQVDTQYF
TRBV19	TRBD1	15	TRBJ2-1	NA	TGTGCCAGTAGACGGGACAGGGTGTCCTACAATGAGCAGTTCTTC	CASRRDRVSYNEQFF
TRBV25-1	TRBD1	17	TRBJ1-2	NA	TGTGCCAGCAGTGAGGCCCGAGGGACAGGGGGCGCCTCTGGCTACACCTTC	CASSEARGTGGASGYTF
TRBV19	NA	15	TRBJ1-5	NA	TGTGCCAGTACCAAAGGGGCGGTCATCTGGCAGCCCCAGCATTTT	CASTKGAVIWQPQHF
TRBV21-1	NA	9	TRBJ2-3	NA	TGTGTAGCCTCAAATACGCAGTATTTT	CVASNTQYF
TRBV6-2/TRBV6-3	NA	11	TRBJ2-1	NA	TGTGCCAGCAGTCATTCCAATGAGCAGTTCTTC	CASSHSNEQFF
TRBV12-3/TRBV12-4	NA	13	TRBJ2-7	NA	TGTGCCAGCAGTTTAGGTTCTCCCTACGAGCAGTACTTC	CASSLGSPYEQYF
TRBV5-1	TRBD1	13	TRBJ1-4	NA	TGCGCCAGCAGACAGGGGGCTAATGAAAAACTGTTTTTT	CASRQGANEKLFF
TRBV11-2	NA	15	TRBJ1-5	once	TGTGCCAGCAGCTCTCTACAGGGCCCTAATCAGCCCCAGCATTTT	CASSSLQGPNQPQHF
TRBV25-1	NA	14	TRBJ2-5	NA	TGTGCCAGCAGTCCACCAGGGGCTGGGGAGACCCAGTACTTC	CASSPPGAGETQYF
TRBV24-1	TRBD1	16	TRBJ2-1	NA	TGTGCCACCAGTGATCGGGACAGGGGCTCCTACAATGAGCAGTTCTTC	CATSDRDRGSYNEQFF
TRBV6-5	TRBD1	12	TRBJ2-7	NA	TGTGCCAGCAGCCAGGACAGGGACGAGCAGTACTTC	CASSQDRDEQYF
TRBV4-1	TRBD1	15	TRBJ1-5	few	TGCGCCAGCAGCCAACCAGACAGGGATGGACAGCCCCAGCATTTT	CASSQPDRDGQPQHF
TRBV5-1	TRBD1	16	TRBJ1-3	NA	TGCGCCAGCAGCTTGGGGCCGACAGGGACGGGAAACACCATATATTTT	CASSLGPTGTGNTIYF
TRBV6-2/TRBV6-3	NA	14	TRBJ1-3	few	TGTGCCAGCAGTTACTCGACACTTGGAAACACCATATATTTT	CASSYSTLGNTIYF
TRBV14	NA	15	TRBJ1-2	few	TGTGCCAGCAGCCACGGAGGAGGAACGAGTTTAATAGGGACCTTC	CASSHGGGTSLIGTF
TRBV6-4	NA	16	TRBJ2-1	NA	TGTGCCAGCAGTGACTCGGGGCAGAGCTCCTACAATGAGCAGTTCTTC	CASSDSGQSSYNEQFF
TRBV29-1	TRBD1	14	TRBJ1-3	NA	TGCAGCGCTTGGGACAGGGGGTTTGGAAACACCATATATTTT	CSAWDRGFGNTIYF
TRBV11-3	TRBD1	15	TRBJ2-1	NA	TGTGCCAGCAGCTTAGGGACAGGGGGTTACAATGAGCAGTTCTTC	CASSLGTGGYNEQFF
TRBV5-5	NA	15	TRBJ1-1	NA	TGTGCCAGCAGCCTGGAGTTTAGAGTAAACACTGAAGCTTTCTTT	CASSLEFRVNTEAFF
TRBV4-1	TRBD1	18	TRBJ1-1	few	TGCGCCAGCAGCCCCCGCCGGACAGGGGGTCCCGGAAACACTGAAGCTTTCTTT	CASSPRRTGGPGNTEAFF
TRBV27	TRBD1	13	TRBJ2-7	NA	TGTGCCAGCGGAGACAGGGGGCGAGACGAGCAGTACTTC	CASGDRGRDEQYF
TRBV15	NA	13	TRBJ1-2	NA	TGTGCCACCAGCATCACAGGCCTCACTGGCTACACCTTC	CATSITGLTGYTF
TRBV24-1	TRBD1	19	TRBJ2-7	NA	TGTGCCACCAGGGTGGACAGGGCGGGATTCCGGGGTCGGTCCTACGAGCAGTACTTC	CATRVDRAGFRGRSYEQYF
TRBV28	NA	14	TRBJ1-1	once	TGTGCCAGCAGTCCCCGGGGGAGGGGCACTGAAGCTTTCTTT	CASSPRGRGTEAFF
TRBV15	TRBD1	14	TRBJ1-2	NA	TGTGCCACCAGGAAGGGACAGGGCACTGGAGGCTACACCTTC	CATRKGQGTGGYTF
TRBV7-2	TRBD2	13	TRBJ2-1	once	TGTGCCAGCAGCTTTAGTAGCGGGAGGGCCCAGTTCTTC	CASSFSSGRAQFF
TRBV19	TRBD2	16	TRBJ2-7	NA	TGTGCCAGTAGCCCTGACCAACTAGCGAAAACCTACGAGCAGTACTTC	CASSPDQLAKTYEQYF
TRBV30	TRBD1	14	TRBJ1-3	NA	TGTGCCTATCGAACGACAGGGGCTGGAAACACCATATATTTT	CAYRTTGAGNTIYF
TRBV27	TRBD1	12	TRBJ1-1	once	TGTGCCAGCAGTTCGACAGGGGAGGAAGCTTTCTTT	CASSSTGEEAFF
TRBV19	NA	18	TRBJ2-3	NA	TGTGCCAGTAGTATCAGACTACTAGCCTGGGAAAGCACAGATACGCAGTATTTT	CASSIRLLAWESTDTQYF
TRBV6-1	TRBD1	14	TRBJ1-1	once	TGTGCCAGCCCCGGGACAGGGGGAAACACTGAAGCTTTCTTT	CASPGTGGNTEAFF
TRBV7-2	TRBD2	16	TRBJ2-7	NA	TGTGCCAGCAGCTTTAATGCGGGAGGGACTCAGTACGAGCAGTACTTC	CASSFNAGGTQYEQYF
TRBV28	NA	16	TRBJ1-1	NA	TGTGCCAGCAGTTTATCGGTCCAAATGGGGGGCACTGAAGCTTTCTTT	CASSLSVQMGGTEAFF
TRBV12-5	TRBD1	13	TRBJ1-5	NA	TGTGCTAGTGGTTTGAAGGGGGCTCAGCCCCAGCATTTT	CASGLKGAQPQHF
TRBV11-2	NA	15	TRBJ1-6	NA	TGTGCCAGCAGCTTAAACAGGGTAACAGGATCACCCCTCCACTTT	CASSLNRVTGSPLHF
TRBV11-3	TRBD2	17	TRBJ2-1	NA	TGTGCCAGCAGCCGACAAGCGGGATCTAGCTCCTACAATGAGCAGTTCTTC	CASSRQAGSSSYNEQFF